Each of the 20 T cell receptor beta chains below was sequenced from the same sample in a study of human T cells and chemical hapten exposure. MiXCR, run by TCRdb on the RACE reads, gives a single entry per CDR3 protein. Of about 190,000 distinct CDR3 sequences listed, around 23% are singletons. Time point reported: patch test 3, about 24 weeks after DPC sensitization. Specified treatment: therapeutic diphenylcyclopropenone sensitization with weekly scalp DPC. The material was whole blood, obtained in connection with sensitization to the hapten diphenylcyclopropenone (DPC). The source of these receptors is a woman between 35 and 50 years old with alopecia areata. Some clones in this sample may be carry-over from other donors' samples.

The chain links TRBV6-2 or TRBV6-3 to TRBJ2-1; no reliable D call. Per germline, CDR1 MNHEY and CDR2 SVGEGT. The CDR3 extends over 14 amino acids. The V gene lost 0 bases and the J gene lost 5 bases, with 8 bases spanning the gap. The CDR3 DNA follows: TGTGCCAGCAGTTACTCAGTCGGAGACAATGAGCAGTTCTTC. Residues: CASSYSVGDNEQFF.

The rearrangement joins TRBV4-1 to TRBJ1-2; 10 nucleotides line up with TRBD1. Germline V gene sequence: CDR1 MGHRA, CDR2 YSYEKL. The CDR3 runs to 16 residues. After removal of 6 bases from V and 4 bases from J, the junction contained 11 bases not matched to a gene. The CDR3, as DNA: TGCGCCAGCAGTAAACAACCGGGACAGGGGTGCTATGGCTACACCTTC. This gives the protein CASSKQPGQGCYGYTF.

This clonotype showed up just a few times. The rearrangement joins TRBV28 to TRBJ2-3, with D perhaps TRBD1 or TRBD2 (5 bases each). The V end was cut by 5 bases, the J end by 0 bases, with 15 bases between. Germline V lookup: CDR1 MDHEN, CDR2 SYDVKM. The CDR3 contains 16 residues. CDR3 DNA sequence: TGTGCCAGCAGTCTCCGGGGCGCCGCGAGCACAGATACGCAGTATTTT. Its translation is CASSLRGAASTDTQYF.

The chain's CDR3 is CSASGFGGGANVLTF. The DNA for the CDR3 is TGCAGTGCTAGCGGTTTCGGAGGTGGGGCCAACGTCCTGACTTTC. The chain employs TRBV20-1 and TRBJ2-6; a possible D gene is TRBD2 (5 bases). Germline CDR1 DFQATT, CDR2 SNEGSKA (reference sequence). The CDR3 is 15 residues long. V was trimmed by 3 bases and J by 3 bases, leaving 12 bases between them.

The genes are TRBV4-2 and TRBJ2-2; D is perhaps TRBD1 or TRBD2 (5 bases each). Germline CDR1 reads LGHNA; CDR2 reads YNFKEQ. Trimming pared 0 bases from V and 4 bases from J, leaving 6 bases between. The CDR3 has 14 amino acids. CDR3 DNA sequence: TGTGCCAGCAGCCAAGAGGGGACCACCGGGGAGCTGTTTTTT. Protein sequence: CASSQEGTTGELFF.

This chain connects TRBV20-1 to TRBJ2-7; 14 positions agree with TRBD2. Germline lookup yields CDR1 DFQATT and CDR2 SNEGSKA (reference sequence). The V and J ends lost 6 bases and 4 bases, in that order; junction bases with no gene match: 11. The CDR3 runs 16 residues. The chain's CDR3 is CSAMTSGRAVGYEQYF. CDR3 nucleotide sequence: TGCAGTGCCATGACTAGCGGGAGGGCAGTAGGTTACGAGCAGTACTTC.

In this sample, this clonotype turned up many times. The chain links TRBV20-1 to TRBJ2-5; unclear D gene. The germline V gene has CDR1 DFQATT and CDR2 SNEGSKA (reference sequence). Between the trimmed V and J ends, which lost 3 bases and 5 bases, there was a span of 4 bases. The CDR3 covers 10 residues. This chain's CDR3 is CSAREETQYF. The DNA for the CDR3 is TGCAGTGCTAGGGAGGAGACCCAGTACTTC.

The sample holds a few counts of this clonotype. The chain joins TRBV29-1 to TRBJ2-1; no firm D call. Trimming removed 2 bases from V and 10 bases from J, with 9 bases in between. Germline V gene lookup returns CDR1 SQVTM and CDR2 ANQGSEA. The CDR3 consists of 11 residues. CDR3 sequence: CSVELGSEQFF. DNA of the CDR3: TGCAGCGTTGAACTCGGTAGCGAGCAGTTCTTC.

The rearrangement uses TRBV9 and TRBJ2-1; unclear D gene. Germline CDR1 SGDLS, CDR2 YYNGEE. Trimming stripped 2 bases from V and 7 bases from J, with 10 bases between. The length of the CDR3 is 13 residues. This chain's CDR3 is CASSVEPGNEQFF. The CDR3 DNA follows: TGTGCCAGCAGCGTGGAACCCGGTAATGAGCAGTTCTTC.

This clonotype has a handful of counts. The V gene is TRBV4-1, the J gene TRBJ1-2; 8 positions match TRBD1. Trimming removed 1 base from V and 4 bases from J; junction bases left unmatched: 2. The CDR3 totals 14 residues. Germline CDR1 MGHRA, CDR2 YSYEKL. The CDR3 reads CASSQGDRPYGYTF. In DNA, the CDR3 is TGCGCCAGCAGCCAAGGGGACAGGCCCTATGGCTACACCTTC.

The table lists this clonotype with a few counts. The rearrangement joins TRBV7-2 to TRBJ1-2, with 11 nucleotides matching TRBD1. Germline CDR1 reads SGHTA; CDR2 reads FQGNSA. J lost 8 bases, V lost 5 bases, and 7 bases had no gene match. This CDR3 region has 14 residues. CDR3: CASSRGQGARGYTF. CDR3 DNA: TGTGCCAGCAGCCGAGGACAGGGGGCCCGAGGCTACACCTTC.

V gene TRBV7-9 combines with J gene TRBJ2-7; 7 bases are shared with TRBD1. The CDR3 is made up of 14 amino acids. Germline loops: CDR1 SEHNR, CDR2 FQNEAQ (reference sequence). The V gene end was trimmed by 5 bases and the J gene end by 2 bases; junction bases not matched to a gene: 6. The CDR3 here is CASSRSDRPYEQYF. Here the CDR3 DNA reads TGTGCCAGCAGCAGATCGGACAGGCCCTACGAGCAGTACTTC.

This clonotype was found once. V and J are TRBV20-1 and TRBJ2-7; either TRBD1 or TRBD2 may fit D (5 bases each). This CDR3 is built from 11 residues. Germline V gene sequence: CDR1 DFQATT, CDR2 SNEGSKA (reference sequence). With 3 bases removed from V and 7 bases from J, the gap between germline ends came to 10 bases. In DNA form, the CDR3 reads TGCAGTGCTAGCGGGACGGGGGAGCAGTACTTC. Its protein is CSASGTGEQYF.

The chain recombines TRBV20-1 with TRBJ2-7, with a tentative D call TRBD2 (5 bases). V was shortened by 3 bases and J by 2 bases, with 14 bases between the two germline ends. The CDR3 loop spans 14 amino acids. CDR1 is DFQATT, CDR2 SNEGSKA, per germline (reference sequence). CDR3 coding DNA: TGCAGTGCTAGTCCTTTGAGGGTCCCCTACGAGCAGTACTTC. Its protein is CSASPLRVPYEQYF.

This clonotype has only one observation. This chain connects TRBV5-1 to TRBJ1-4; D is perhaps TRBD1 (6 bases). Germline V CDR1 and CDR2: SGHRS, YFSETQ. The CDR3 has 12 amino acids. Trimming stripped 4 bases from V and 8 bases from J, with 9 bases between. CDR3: CASSAQGEKLFF. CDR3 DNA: TGCGCCAGCAGCGCCCAGGGGGAAAAACTGTTTTTT.

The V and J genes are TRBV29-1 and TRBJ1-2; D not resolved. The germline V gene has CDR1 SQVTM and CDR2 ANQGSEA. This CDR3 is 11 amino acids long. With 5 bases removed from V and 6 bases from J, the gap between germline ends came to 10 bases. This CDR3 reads CSVLHMNGYTF. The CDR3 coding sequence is TGCAGCGTTTTACACATGAATGGCTACACCTTC.

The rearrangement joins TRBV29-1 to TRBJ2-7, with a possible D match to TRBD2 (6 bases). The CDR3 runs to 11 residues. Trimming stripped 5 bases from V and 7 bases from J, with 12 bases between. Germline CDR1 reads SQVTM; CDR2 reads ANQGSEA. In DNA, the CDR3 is TGCAGCGTTTTGGGGGGAGGAGAGCAGTACTTC. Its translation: CSVLGGGEQYF.

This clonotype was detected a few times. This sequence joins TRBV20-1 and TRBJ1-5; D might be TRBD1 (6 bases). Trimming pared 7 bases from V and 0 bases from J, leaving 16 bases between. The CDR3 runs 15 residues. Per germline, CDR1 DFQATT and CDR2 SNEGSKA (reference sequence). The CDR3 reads CSGRLGALSNQPQHF. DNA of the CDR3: TGCAGTGGACGGTTGGGGGCCCTTAGCAATCAGCCCCAGCATTTT.

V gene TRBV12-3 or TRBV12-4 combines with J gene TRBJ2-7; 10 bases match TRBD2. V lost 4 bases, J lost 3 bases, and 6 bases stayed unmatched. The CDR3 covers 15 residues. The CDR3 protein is CASSSETSGFYEQYF. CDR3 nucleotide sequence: TGTGCCAGCAGTTCCGAGACTAGCGGGTTCTACGAGCAGTACTTC.

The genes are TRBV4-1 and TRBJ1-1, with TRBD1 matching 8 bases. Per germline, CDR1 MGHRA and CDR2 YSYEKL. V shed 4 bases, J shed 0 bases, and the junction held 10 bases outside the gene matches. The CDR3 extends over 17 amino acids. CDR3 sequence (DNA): TGCGCCAGCAGCCGACTTGGGGACAGGCTAATGAACACTGAAGCTTTCTTT. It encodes CASSRLGDRLMNTEAFF.